The clone carrying this T cell receptor (beta chain) was counted at least ten times. The antigen is undetermined. This sample stems from a study of neurological immune-mediated disorders. The germline CDR1 and CDR2 sequences are SGHRS and YFSETQ. The CDR3 is made up of 14 amino acids. Between the trimmed V and J ends, which lost 3 bases and 9 bases, there was a span of 16 bases. Preparation of the unsorted libraries drew on 2 million PBMCs stored at -80 C. 5'RACE generated cDNA with 10-nucleotide random UMIs. MiXCR, applied by TCRdb to the 5' RACE reads, yields one record per CDR3 protein. The repertoire has about 46,000 distinct CDR3 sequences, about 9.4% of them found once; the top ten carry roughly 5.2%. General study results and limits: HTLV-1-associated myelopathy had the most TCR clonal expansion, and multiple sclerosis had the least, less than healthy controls. None of the CDR3 amino acid sequences in expanded clones turned up in more than one subject, which points to private repertoires in all groups.

The genes are TRBV5-1 and TRBJ2-1, with a weak D call TRBD2 (6 bases). This sequence was found in a man between 65 and 85 years old with HTLV-1-associated myelopathy (HAM/TSP). The material sequenced was PBMCs. In DNA form, the CDR3 reads TGCGCCAGCAGCTCTCAGACAATGGGAGGTGAGCAGTTCTTC. Residues: CASSSQTMGGEQFF.